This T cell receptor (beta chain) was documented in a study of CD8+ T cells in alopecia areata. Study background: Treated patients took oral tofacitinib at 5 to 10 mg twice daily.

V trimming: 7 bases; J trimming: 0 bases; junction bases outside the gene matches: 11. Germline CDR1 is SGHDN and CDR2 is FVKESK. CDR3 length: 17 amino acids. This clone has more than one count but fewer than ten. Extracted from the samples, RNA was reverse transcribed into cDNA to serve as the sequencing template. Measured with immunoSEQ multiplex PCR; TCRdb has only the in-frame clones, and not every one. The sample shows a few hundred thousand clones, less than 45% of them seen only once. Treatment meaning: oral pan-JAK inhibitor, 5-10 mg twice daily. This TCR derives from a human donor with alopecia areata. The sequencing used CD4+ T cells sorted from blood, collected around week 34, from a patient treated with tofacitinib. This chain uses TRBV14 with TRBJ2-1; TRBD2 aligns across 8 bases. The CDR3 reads CASTTMHGRDSYNEQFF. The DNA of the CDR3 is TGTGCCAGCACCACAATGCACGGGAGGGACTCCTACAATGAGCAGTTCTTC. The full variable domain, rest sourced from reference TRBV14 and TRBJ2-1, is EAGVTQFPSHSVIEKGQTVTLRCDPISGHDNLYWYRRVMGKEIKFLLHFVKESKQDESGMPNNRFLAERTGGTYSTLKVQPAELEDSGVYFCASTTMHGRDSYNEQFFGPGTRLTVL.